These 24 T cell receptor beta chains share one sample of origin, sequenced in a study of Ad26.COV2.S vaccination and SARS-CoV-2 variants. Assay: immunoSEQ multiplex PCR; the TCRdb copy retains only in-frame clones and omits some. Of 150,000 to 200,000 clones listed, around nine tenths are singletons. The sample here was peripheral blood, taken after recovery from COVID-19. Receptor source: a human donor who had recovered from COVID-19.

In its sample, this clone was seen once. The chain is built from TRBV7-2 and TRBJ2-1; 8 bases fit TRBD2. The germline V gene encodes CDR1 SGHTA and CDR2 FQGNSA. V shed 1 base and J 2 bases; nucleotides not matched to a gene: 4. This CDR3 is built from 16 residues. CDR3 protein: CASSLVAGGTYNEQFF. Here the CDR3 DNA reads TGTGCCAGCAGCTTAGTTGCGGGGGGAACCTACAATGAGCAGTTCTTC.

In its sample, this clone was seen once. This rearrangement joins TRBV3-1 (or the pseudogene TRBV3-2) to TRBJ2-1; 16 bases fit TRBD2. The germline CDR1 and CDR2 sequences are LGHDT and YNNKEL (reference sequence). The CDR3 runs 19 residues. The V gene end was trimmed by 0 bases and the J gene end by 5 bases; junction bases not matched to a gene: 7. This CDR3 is CASSQEGLAGGLNDNEQFF. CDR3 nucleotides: TGTGCCAGCAGCCAAGAGGGACTAGCGGGAGGGCTGAATGACAATGAGCAGTTCTTC.

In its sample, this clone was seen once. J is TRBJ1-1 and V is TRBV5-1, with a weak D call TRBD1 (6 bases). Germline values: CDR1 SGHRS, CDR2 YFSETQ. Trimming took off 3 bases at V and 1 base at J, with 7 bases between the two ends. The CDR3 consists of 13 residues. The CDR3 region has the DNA TGCGCCAGCAGCTCCAGGGGGAACACTGAAGCTTTCTTT. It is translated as CASSSRGNTEAFF.

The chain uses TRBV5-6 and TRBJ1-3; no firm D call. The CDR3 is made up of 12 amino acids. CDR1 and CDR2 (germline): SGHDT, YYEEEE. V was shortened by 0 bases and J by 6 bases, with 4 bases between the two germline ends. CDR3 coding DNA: TGTGCCAGCAGCTTGGTGCCAAACACCATATATTTT. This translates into CASSLVPNTIYF.

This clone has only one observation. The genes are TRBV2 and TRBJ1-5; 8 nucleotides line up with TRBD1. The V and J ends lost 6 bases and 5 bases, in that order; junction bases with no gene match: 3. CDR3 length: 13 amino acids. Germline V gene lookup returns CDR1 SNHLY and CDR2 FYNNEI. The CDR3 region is CASRMTGDQPQHF. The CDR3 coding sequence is TGTGCCAGCAGAATGACAGGGGATCAGCCCCAGCATTTT.

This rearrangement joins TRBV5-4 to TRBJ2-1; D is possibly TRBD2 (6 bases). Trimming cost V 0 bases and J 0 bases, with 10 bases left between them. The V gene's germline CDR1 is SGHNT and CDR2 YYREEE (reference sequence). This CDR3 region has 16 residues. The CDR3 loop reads CASSLVLANSYNEQFF. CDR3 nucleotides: TGTGCCAGCAGCTTGGTTCTAGCGAACTCCTACAATGAGCAGTTCTTC.

In nucleotides, the CDR3 is TGCGCCAGTTCTGGCGGGTTGAACACTGAAGCTTTCTTT. Amino acid sequence: CASSGGLNTEAFF. The rearrangement links TRBV10-1 to TRBJ1-1; D uncertain. This CDR3 has 13 amino acids. V lost 9 bases, J lost 0 bases, and 11 bases lay in between. Looked up from germline, CDR1 is WNHNN and CDR2 is SYGVQD (reference sequence).

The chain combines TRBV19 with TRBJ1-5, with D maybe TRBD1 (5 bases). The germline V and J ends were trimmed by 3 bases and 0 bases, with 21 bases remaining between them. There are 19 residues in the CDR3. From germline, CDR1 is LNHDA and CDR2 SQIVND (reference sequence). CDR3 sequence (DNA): TGTGCCAGTAGTATCGGCCGGGGCAAGCCCGTTCTTAGCAATCAGCCCCAGCATTTT. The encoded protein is CASSIGRGKPVLSNQPQHF.

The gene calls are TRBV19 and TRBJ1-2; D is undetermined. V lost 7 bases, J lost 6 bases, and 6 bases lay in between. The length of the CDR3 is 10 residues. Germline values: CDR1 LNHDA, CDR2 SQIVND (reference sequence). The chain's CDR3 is CASNGHGYTF. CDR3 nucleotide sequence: TGTGCCAGTAATGGCCATGGCTACACCTTC.

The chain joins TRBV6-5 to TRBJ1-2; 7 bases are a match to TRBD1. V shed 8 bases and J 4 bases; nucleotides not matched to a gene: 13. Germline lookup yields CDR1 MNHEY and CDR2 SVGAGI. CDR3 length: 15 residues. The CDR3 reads CASGDRRGEGYGYTF. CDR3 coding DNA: TGTGCCAGCGGGGACAGAAGGGGGGAGGGCTATGGCTACACCTTC.

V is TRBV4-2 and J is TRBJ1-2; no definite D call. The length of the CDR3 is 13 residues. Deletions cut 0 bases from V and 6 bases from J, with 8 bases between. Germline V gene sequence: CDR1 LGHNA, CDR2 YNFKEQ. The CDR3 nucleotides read TGTGCCAGCAGCCAAGAGCAGGCAAATGGCTACACCTTC. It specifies CASSQEQANGYTF.

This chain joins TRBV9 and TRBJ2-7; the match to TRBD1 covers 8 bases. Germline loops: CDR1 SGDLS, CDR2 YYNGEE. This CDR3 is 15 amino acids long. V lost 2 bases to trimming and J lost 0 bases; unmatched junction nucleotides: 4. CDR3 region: CASSVQTGGSYEQYF. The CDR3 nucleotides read TGTGCCAGCAGCGTTCAAACAGGGGGCTCCTACGAGCAGTACTTC. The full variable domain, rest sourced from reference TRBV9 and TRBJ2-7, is DSGVTQTPKHLITATGQRVTLRCSPRSGDLSVYWYQQSLDQGLQFLIQYYNGEERAKGNILERFSAQQFPDLHSELNLSSLELGDSALYFCASSVQTGGSYEQYFGPGTRLTVT.

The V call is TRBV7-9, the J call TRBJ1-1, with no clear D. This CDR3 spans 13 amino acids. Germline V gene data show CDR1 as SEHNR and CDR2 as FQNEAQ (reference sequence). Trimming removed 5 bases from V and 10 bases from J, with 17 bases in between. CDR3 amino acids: CASSLPTEGLAFF. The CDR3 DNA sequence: TGTGCCAGCAGCCTTCCGACGGAAGGTCTAGCTTTCTTT. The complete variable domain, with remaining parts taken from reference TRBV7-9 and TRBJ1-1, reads DTGVSQNPRHKITKRGQNVTFRCDPISEHNRLYWYRQTLGQGPEFLTYFQNEAQLEKSRLLSDRFSAERPKGSFSTLEIQRTEQGDSAMYLCASSLPTEGLAFFGQGTRLTVV.

The CDR3 region has the DNA TGTGCCAGCAGCTTAGCGGGGGGGCGATACAATGAGCAGTTCTTC. This translates into CASSLAGGRYNEQFF. This chain links TRBV5-8 with TRBJ2-1; 10 bases are shared with TRBD2. The CDR3 is 15 residues long. In germline, CDR1 is SGHTS, CDR2 YDEGEE. Trimming took 2 bases from V and 4 from J; bases not matched to a gene: 3.

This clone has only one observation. The CDR3 DNA is TGTGCCAGCAGTCGGACAGGAGGGGATGAAAAACTGTTTTTT. Residues: CASSRTGGDEKLFF. This chain links TRBV2 with TRBJ1-4, with 7 bases identical to TRBD1. The CDR3 is 14 amino acids. The germline V gene has CDR1 SNHLY and CDR2 FYNNEI. With 5 bases clipped from V and 6 bases from J, the junction kept 6 bases outside the gene matches.

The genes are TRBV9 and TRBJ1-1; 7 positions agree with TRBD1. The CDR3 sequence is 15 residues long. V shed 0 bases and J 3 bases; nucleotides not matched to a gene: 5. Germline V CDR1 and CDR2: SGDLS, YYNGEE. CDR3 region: CASSVVGQGDTEAFF. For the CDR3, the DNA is TGTGCCAGCAGCGTAGTGGGGCAGGGGGACACTGAAGCTTTCTTT. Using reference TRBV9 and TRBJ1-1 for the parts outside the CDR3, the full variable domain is DSGVTQTPKHLITATGQRVTLRCSPRSGDLSVYWYQQSLDQGLQFLIQYYNGEERAKGNILERFSAQQFPDLHSELNLSSLELGDSALYFCASSVVGQGDTEAFFGQGTRLTVV.

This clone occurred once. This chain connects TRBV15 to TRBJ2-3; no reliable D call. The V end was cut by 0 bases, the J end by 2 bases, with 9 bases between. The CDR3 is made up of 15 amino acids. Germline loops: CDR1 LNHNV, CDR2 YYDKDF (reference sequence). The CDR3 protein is CATSRETPPTDTQYF. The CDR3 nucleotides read TGTGCCACCAGCAGAGAAACACCCCCCACAGATACGCAGTATTTT.

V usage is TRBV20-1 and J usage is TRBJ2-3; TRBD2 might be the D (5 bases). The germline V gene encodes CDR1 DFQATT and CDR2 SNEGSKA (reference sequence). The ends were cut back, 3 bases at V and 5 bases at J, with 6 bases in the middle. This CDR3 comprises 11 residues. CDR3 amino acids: CSARREDTQYF. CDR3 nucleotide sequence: TGCAGTGCTAGGAGGGAAGATACGCAGTATTTT.

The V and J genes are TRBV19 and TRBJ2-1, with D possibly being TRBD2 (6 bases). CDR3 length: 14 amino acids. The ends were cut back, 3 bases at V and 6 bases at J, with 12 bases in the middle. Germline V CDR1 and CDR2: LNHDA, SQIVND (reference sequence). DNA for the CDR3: TGTGCCAGTAGTATGGGGGGACTTCTCAATGAGCAGTTCTTC. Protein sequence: CASSMGGLLNEQFF.

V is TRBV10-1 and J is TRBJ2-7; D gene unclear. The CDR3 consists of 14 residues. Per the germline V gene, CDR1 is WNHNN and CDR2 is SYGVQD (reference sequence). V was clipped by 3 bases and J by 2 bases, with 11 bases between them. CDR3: CASSETQRPYEQYF. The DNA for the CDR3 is TGCGCCAGCAGTGAAACACAACGTCCCTACGAGCAGTACTTC.

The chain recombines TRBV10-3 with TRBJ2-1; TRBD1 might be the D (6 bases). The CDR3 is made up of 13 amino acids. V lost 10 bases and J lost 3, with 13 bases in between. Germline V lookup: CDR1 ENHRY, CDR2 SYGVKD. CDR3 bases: TGTGCCACCAAAAGGGACAACTACAATGAGCAGTTCTTC. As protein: CATKRDNYNEQFF.

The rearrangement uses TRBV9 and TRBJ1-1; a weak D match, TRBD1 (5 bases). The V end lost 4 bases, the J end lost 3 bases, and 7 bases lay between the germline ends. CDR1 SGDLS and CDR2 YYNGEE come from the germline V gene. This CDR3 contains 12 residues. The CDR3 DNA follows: TGTGCCAGCAGCCGGGGGGACACTGAAGCTTTCTTT. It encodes CASSRGDTEAFF.

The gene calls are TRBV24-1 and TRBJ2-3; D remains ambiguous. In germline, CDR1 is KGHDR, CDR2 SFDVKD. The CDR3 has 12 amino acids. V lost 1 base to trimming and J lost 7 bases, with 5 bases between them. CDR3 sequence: CATSDFSYTQYF. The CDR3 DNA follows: TGTGCCACCAGTGATTTCTCTTATACGCAGTATTTT.

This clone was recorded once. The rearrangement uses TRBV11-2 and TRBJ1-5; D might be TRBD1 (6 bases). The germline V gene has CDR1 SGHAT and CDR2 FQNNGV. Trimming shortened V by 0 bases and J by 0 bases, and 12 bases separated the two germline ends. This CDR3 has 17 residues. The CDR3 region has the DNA TGTGCCAGCAGCTTAGATGGGGGGCTCCTTAGCAATCAGCCCCAGCATTTT. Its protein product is CASSLDGGLLSNQPQHF. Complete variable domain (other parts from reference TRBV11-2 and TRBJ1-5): EAGVAQSPRYKIIEKRQSVAFWCNPISGHATLYWYQQILGQGPKLLIQFQNNGVVDDSQLPKDRFSAERLKGVDSTLKIQPAKLEDSAVYLCASSLDGGLLSNQPQHFGDGTRLSIL.